This TCR beta chain was sequenced for a study of blood T cell repertoires in COVID-19. Study-level information: The samples span acute and convalescent COVID-19 from the United States, Italy and Spain. Sources were T cells, B-cell-depleted T cells, or PBMCs; the material itself was cDNA or gDNA.

Under the authors' procedure: The authors estimated nucleated cell counts from reference gene primer amplification. This table comes from immunoSEQ multiplex PCR, and its TCRdb copy is limited to in-frame clones, with some not included. D and trimming come from the DNA, and the V and J calls and clone size come from that table. The sample records 300,000 to 350,000 clones, about 90% being singletons. Germline lookup yields CDR1 SGDLS and CDR2 YYNGEE. This CDR3 is 15 amino acids long. The J segment lost 2 bases and the V segment lost 4 bases, leaving 6 bases of the junction unmatched. The chain employs TRBV9 and TRBJ2-1, with 7 bases identical to TRBD1. The specimen was peripheral blood. The sequence was collected from a young woman who had recovered from COVID-19. The CDR3 DNA reads TGTGCCAGCAGCTCGGGACAGTTTCCCTACAATGAGCAGTTCTTC. This codes for CASSSGQFPYNEQFF.